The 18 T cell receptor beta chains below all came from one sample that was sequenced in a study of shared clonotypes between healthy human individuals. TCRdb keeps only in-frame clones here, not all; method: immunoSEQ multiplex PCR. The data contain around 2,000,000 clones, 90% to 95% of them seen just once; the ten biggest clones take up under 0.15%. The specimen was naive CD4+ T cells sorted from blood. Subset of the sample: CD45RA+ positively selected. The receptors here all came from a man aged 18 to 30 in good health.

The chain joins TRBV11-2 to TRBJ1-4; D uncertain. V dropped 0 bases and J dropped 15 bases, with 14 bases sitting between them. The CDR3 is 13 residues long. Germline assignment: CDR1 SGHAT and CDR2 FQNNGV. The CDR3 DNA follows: TGTGCCAGCAGCTTAGATAATGGGGTTCGGGTGTTTTTT. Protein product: CASSLDNGVRVFF.

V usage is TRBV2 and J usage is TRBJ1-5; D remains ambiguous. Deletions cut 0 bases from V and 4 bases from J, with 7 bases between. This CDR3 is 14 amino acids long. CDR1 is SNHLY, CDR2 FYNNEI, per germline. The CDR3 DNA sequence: TGTGCCAGCAGTGAAGCGCAACGTAATCAGCCCCAGCATTTT. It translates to CASSEAQRNQPQHF.

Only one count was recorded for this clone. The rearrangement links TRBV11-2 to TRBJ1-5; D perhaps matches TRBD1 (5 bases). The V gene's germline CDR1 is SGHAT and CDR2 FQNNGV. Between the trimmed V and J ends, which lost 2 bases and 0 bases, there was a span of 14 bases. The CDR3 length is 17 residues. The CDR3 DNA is TGTGCCAGCAGCTTATTCGGGGGAAGCTATAGCAATCAGCCCCAGCATTTT. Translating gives CASSLFGGSYSNQPQHF.

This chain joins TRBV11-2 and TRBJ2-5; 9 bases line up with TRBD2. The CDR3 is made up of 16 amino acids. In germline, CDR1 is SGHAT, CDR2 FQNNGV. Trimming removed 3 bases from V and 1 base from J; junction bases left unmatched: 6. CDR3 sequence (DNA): TGTGCCAGCAGCTTTGGCCTAGCGGGGCTCCAAGAGACCCAGTACTTC. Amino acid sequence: CASSFGLAGLQETQYF. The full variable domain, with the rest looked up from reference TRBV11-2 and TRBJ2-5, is EAGVAQSPRYKIIEKRQSVAFWCNPISGHATLYWYQQILGQGPKLLIQFQNNGVVDDSQLPKDRFSAERLKGVDSTLKIQPAKLEDSAVYLCASSFGLAGLQETQYFGPGTRLLVL.

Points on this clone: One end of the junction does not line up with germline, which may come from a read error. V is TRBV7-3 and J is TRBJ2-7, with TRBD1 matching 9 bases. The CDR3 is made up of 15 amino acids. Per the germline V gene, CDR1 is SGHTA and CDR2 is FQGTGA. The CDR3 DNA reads TGTGCCAGCAGCTTAGGGGACAGGGAGTCCTTCGAGCAGTACTTC. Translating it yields CASSLGDRESFEQYF.

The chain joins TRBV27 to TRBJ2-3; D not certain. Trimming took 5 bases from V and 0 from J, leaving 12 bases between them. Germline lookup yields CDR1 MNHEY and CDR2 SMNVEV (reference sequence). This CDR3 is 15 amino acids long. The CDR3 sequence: CASSDTFPSTDTQYF. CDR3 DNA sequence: TGTGCCAGCAGTGATACTTTCCCCAGCACAGATACGCAGTATTTT.

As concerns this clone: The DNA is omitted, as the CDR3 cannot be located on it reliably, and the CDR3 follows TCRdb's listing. CDR3: CASSGPVFGDGYTF. The V call is TRBV25-1, the J call TRBJ1-2. 14 amino acids form the CDR3, both terminal residues included. The germline V gene encodes CDR1 MGHDK and CDR2 SYGVNS.

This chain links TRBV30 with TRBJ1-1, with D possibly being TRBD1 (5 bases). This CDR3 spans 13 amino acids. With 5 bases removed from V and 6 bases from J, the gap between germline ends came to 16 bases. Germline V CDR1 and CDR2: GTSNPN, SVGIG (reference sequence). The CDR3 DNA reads TGTGCCTGGGGGGCGGGTTTTAATCCTGAAGCTTTCTTT. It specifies CAWGAGFNPEAFF. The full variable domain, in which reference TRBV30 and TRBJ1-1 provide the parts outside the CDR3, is SQTIHQWPATLVQPVGSPLSLECTVEGTSNPNLYWYRQAAGRGLQLLFYSVGIGQISSEVPQNLSASRPQDRQFILSSKKLLLSDSGFYLCAWGAGFNPEAFFGQGTRLTVV.

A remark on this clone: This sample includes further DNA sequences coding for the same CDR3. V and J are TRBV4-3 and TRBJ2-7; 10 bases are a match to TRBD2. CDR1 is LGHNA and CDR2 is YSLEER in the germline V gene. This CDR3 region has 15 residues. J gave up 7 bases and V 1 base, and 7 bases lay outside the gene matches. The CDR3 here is CASSQGLAGVGEQYF. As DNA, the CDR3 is TGCGCCAGCAGCCAAGGGCTAGCGGGAGTTGGTGAGCAGTACTTC.

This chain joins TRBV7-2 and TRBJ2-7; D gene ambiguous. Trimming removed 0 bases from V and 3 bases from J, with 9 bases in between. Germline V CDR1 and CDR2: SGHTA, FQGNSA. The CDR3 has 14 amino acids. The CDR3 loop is CASSLAQAVYEQYF. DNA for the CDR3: TGTGCCAGCAGCTTAGCGCAGGCTGTCTACGAGCAGTACTTC.

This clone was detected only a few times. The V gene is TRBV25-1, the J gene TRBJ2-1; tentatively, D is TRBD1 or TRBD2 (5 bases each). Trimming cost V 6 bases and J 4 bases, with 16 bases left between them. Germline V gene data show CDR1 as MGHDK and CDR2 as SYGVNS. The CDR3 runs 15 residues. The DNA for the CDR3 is TGTGCCAGCAGCTTGATCGGGACGGGGTACAATGAGCAGTTCTTC. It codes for CASSLIGTGYNEQFF.

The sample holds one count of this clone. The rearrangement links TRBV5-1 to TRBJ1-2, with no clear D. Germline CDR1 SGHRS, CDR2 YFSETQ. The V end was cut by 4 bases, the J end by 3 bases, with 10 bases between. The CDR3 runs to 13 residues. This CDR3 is CASSAITDYGYTF. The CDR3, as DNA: TGCGCCAGCAGCGCGATCACAGACTATGGCTACACCTTC.

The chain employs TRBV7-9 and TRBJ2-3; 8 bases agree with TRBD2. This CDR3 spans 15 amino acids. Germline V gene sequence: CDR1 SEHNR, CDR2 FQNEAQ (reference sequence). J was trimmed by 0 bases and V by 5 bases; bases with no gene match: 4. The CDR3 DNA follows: TGTGCCAGCAGCGCAGCTAGCGGGAGCACAGATACGCAGTATTTT. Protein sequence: CASSAASGSTDTQYF.

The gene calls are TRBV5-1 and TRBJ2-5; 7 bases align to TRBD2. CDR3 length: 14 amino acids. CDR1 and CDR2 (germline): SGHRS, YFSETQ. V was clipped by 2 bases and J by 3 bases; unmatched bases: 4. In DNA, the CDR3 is TGCGCCAGCAGCTTACCTAGCGGAGAAGAGACCCAGTACTTC. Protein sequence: CASSLPSGEETQYF.

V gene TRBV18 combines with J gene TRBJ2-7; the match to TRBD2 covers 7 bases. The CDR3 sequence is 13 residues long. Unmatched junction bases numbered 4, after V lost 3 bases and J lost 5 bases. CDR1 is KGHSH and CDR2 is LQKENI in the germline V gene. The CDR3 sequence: CASSPILANEQYF. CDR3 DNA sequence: TGTGCCAGCTCACCGATACTAGCGAACGAGCAGTACTTC.

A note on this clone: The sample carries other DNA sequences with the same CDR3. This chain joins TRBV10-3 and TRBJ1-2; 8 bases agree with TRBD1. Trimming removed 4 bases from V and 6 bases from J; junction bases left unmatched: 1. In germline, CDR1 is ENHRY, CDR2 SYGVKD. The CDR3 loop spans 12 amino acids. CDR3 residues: CAISAGGDGYTF. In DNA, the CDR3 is TGTGCCATCAGTGCAGGGGGCGATGGCTACACCTTC.

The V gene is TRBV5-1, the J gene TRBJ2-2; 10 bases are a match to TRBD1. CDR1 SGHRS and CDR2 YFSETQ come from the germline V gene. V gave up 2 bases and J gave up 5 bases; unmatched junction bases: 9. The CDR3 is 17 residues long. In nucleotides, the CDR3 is TGCGCCAGCAGCTTAGTTCGGACAGGGGGGAGAACCGGGGAGCTGTTTTTT. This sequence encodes CASSLVRTGGRTGELFF. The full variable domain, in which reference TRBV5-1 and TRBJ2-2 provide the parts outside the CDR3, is KAGVTQTPRYLIKTRGQQVTLSCSPISGHRSVSWYQQTPGQGLQFLFEYFSETQRNKGNFPGRFSGRQFSNSRSEMNVSTLELGDSALYLCASSLVRTGGRTGELFFGEGSRLTVL.

CDR3 sequence (DNA): TGTGCCAGCAGCCTTGGACCGCCAAACGCCGAAAAACTGTTTTTT. It yields the protein CASSLGPPNAEKLFF. The V gene is TRBV7-9, the J gene TRBJ1-4, with D uncertain. Trimming removed 5 bases at V and 8 bases at J, with 18 bases between. Per germline, CDR1 SEHNR and CDR2 FQNEAQ (reference sequence). This CDR3 region has 15 residues.